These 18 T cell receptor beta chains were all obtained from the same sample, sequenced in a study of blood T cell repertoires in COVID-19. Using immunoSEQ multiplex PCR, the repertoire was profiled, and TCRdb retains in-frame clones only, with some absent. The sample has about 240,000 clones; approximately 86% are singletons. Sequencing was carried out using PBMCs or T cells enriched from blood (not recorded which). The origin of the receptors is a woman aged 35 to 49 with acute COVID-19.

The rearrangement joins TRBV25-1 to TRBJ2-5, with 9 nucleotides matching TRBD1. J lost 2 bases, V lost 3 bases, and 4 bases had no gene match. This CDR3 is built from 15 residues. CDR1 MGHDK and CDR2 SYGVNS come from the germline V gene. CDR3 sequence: CASSDPGTGQETQYF. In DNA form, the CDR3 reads TGTGCCAGCAGTGACCCCGGGACAGGGCAAGAGACCCAGTACTTC.

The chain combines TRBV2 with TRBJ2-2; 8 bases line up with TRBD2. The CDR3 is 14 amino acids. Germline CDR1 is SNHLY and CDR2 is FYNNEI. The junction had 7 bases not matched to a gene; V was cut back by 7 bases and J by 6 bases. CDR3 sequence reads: CASTADGGAGELFF. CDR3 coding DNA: TGTGCCAGCACAGCCGACGGGGGGGCCGGGGAGCTGTTTTTT.

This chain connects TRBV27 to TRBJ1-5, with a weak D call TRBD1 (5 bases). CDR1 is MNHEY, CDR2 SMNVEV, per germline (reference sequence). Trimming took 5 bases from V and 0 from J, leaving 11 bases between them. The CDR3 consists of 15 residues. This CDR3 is CASSPRDSSNQPQHF. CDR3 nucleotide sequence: TGTGCCAGCAGTCCTAGAGACAGTAGCAATCAGCCCCAGCATTTT.

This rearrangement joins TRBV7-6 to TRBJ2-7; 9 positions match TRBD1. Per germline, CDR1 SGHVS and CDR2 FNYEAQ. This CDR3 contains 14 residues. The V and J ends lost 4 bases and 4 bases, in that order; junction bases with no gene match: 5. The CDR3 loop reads CASSSGQGTYEQYF. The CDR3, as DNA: TGTGCCAGCAGCTCGGGACAGGGTACATACGAGCAGTACTTC. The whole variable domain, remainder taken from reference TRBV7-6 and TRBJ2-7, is GAGVSQSPRYKVTKRGQDVALRCDPISGHVSLYWYRQALGQGPEFLTYFNYEAQQDKSGLPNDRFSAERPEGSISTLTIQRTEQRDSAMYRCASSSGQGTYEQYFGPGTRLTVT.

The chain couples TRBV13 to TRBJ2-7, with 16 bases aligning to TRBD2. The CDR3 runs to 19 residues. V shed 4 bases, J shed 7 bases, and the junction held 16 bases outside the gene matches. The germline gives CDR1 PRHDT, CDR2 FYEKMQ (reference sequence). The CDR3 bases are TGTGCCAGCAGCTCACCACCCCGGGGACTAGCGGGAGGGCCGGGGGAGCAGTACTTC. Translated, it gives CASSSPPRGLAGGPGEQYF.

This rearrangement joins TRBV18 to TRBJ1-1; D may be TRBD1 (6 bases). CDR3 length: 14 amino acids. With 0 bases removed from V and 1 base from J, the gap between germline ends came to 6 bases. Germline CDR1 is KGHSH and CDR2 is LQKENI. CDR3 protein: CASSPPGQNTEAFF. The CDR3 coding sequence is TGTGCCAGCTCACCACCGGGACAGAACACTGAAGCTTTCTTT. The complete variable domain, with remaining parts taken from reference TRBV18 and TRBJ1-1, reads NAGVMQNPRHLVRRRGQEARLRCSPMKGHSHVYWYRQLPEEGLKFMVYLQKENIIDESGMPKERFSAEFPKEGPSILRIQQVVRGDSAAYFCASSPPGQNTEAFFGQGTRLTVV.

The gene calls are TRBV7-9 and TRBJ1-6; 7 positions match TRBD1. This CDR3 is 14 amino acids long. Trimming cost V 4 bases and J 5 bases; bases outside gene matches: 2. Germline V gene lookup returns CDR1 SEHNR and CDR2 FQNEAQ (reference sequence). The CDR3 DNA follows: TGTGCCAGCAGCTGGGACAGCAATAATTCACCCCTCCACTTT. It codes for CASSWDSNNSPLHF.

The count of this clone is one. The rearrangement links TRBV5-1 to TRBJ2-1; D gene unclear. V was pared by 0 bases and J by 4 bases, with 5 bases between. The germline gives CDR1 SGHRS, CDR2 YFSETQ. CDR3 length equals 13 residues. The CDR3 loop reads CASSLVPYNEQFF. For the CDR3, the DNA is TGCGCCAGCAGCTTGGTCCCGTACAATGAGCAGTTCTTC. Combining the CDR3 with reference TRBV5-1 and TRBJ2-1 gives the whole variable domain KAGVTQTPRYLIKTRGQQVTLSCSPISGHRSVSWYQQTPGQGLQFLFEYFSETQRNKGNFPGRFSGRQFSNSRSEMNVSTLELGDSALYLCASSLVPYNEQFFGPGTRLTVL.

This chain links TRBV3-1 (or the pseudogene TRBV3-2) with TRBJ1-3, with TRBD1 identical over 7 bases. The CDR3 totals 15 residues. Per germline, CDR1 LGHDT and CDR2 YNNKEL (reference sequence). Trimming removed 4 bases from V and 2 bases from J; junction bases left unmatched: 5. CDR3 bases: TGTGCCAGCAGCCGGCAACAGGGGACTGGAAACACCATATATTTT. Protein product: CASSRQQGTGNTIYF.

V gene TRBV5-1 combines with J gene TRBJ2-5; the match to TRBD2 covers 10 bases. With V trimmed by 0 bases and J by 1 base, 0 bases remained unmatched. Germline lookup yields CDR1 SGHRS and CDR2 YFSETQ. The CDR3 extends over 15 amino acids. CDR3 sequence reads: CASSLASGSQETQYF. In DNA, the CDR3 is TGCGCCAGCAGCTTGGCTAGCGGGAGCCAAGAGACCCAGTACTTC.

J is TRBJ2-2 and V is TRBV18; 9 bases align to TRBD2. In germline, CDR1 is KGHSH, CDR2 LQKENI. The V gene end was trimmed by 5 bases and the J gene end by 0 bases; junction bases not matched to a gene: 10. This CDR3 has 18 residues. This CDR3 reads CASSRLNLAGPNTGELFF. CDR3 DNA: TGTGCCAGCTCAAGACTCAATCTAGCGGGGCCGAACACCGGGGAGCTGTTTTTT.

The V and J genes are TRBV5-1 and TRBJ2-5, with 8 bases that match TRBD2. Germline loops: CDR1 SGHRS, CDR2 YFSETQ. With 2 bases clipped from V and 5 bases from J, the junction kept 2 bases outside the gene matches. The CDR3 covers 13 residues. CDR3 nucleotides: TGCGCCAGCAGCTTTAGCGGGATTGAGACCCAGTACTTC. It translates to CASSFSGIETQYF.

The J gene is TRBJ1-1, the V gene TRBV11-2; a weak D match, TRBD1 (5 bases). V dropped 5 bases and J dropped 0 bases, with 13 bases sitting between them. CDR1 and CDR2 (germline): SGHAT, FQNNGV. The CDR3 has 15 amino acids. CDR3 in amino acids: CASSARQSMNTEAFF. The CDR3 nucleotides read TGTGCCAGCAGCGCGCGACAGAGTATGAACACTGAAGCTTTCTTT.

The chain's CDR3 is CASSADRVYEQFF. The CDR3 nucleotides read TGCGCCAGCAGCGCGGACAGGGTCTATGAGCAGTTCTTC. V gene TRBV10-1 combines with J gene TRBJ2-1; 8 bases line up with TRBD1. V trimming: 6 bases; J trimming: 8 bases; junction bases outside the gene matches: 6. This CDR3 is 13 amino acids long. The germline V gene encodes CDR1 WNHNN and CDR2 SYGVQD (reference sequence).

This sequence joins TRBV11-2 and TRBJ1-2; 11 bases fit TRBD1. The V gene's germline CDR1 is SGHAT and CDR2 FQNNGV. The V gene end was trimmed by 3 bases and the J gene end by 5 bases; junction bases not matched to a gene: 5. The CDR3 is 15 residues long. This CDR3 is CASSLGTGGSYGYTF. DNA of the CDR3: TGTGCCAGCAGCTTGGGGACAGGGGGGTCGTATGGCTACACCTTC. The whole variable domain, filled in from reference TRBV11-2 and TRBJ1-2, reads EAGVAQSPRYKIIEKRQSVAFWCNPISGHATLYWYQQILGQGPKLLIQFQNNGVVDDSQLPKDRFSAERLKGVDSTLKIQPAKLEDSAVYLCASSLGTGGSYGYTFGSGTRLTVV.

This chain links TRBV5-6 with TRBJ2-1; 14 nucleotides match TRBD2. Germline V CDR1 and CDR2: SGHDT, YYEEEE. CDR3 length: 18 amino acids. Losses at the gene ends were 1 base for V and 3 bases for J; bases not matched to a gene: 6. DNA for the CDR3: TGTGCCAGCAGCTTGACTGGGACTAGCGGGAGCATCTACAATGAGCAGTTCTTC. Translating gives CASSLTGTSGSIYNEQFF.

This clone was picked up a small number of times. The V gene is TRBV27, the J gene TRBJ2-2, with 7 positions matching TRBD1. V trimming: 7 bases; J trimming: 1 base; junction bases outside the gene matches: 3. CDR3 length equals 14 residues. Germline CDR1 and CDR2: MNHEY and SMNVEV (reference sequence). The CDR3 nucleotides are TGTGCCAGCACCGGGACAGTGAACACCGGGGAGCTGTTTTTT. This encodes CASTGTVNTGELFF.

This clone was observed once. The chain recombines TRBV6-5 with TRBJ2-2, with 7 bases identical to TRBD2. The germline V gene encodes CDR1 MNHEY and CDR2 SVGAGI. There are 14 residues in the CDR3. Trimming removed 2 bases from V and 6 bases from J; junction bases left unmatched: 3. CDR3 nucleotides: TGTGCCAGCAGTTACGGACTAGTTTCCGGGGAGCTGTTTTTT. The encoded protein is CASSYGLVSGELFF.